These 5 T cell receptor beta chains share one sample of origin, sequenced in a study of blood T cell repertoires in COVID-19. The protocol was immunoSEQ multiplex PCR, while the TCRdb copy is restricted to in-frame clones and leaves out a portion. The sample consists of just under 250,000 clones, around 89% of them appearing once. The sample comprised PBMCs or T cells enriched from blood (not recorded which). Receptors originate from a woman in her 30s who had recovered from COVID-19.

The chain recombines TRBV7-3 with TRBJ1-2; TRBD1 matches 7 bases. The CDR3 totals 16 residues. V lost 4 bases, J lost 1 base, and 9 bases stayed unmatched. Germline CDR1 reads SGHTA; CDR2 reads FQGTGA. The CDR3 here is CASSYTGPGGNYGYTF. The CDR3 nucleotides read TGTGCCAGCAGCTACACAGGGCCAGGGGGTAACTATGGCTACACCTTC.

Written as DNA, the CDR3 is TGTGCCACCAGCAGAGATCGGGCAGGGGGCGTTCAGCCCCAGCATTTT. Its translation is CATSRDRAGGVQPQHF. The rearrangement links TRBV15 to TRBJ1-5, with 8 bases fitting TRBD1. Germline values: CDR1 LNHNV, CDR2 YYDKDF (reference sequence). The CDR3 is 16 residues long. The V gene end was trimmed by 0 bases and the J gene end by 6 bases; junction bases not matched to a gene: 7.

This chain uses TRBV7-3 with TRBJ2-1; D perhaps matches TRBD1 (5 bases). This CDR3 is built from 15 residues. CDR1 is SGHTA, CDR2 FQGTGA, per germline. With 4 bases removed from V and 0 bases from J, the gap between germline ends came to 10 bases. The CDR3 loop is CASSSRQSSYNEQFF. DNA of the CDR3: TGTGCCAGCAGCTCCCGACAGAGCTCCTACAATGAGCAGTTCTTC.

The chain uses TRBV7-9 and TRBJ2-7; 12 bases agree with TRBD1. CDR3 length: 15 amino acids. The germline V gene has CDR1 SEHNR and CDR2 FQNEAQ (reference sequence). Trimming took 0 bases from V and 5 from J; bases not matched to a gene: 2. CDR3 DNA sequence: TGTGCCAGCAGCTTAGCCGGGACAGGGGGCCACGAGCAGTACTTC. This codes for CASSLAGTGGHEQYF.

V and J are TRBV5-4 and TRBJ1-1, with 7 bases matching TRBD1. Germline values: CDR1 SGHNT, CDR2 YYREEE (reference sequence). The CDR3 loop spans 12 amino acids. The V segment lost 4 bases and the J segment 10 bases; nucleotides outside the gene matches: 7. CDR3 in DNA: TGTGCCAGCAGCCCAGACAGGGTGGGAGCTTTCTTT. This gives the protein CASSPDRVGAFF.